This record covers a single TCR beta chain. Using immunoSEQ multiplex PCR, the repertoire was profiled, and TCRdb retains in-frame clones only, with some absent. The sample has around 80,000 clones, 90% to 95% seen once. Germline V lookup: CDR1 ENHRY, CDR2 SYGVKD. With V trimmed by 10 bases and J by 4 bases, 15 bases remained unmatched. The CDR3 runs 15 residues. This record belongs to a study of T cell changes during pregnancy in multiple sclerosis. This TCR came from a female donor with multiple sclerosis, enrolled in a pregnancy study. This chain links TRBV10-3 with TRBJ2-5; 7 bases match TRBD2. Sequencing used peripheral blood, obtained before pregnancy. CDR3 in DNA: TGTGCCACGACGGAGGGCGGGAGCGGATCAGAGACCCAGTACTTC. Its protein is CATTEGGSGSETQYF.